This is a list of T cell receptor beta chains from one sample in a study of cytotoxic CD8 clonotypes in ibrutinib-treated CLL. Libraries were prepared by immunoSEQ multiplex PCR; TCRdb keeps only in-frame clonotypes and omits some of them. The repertoire has over 200,000 clones, roughly three quarters of them found once; the top ten carry 5.5% to 6%. Sequences were derived from PBMCs, sampled after 12 months of ibrutinib treatment. Every receptor here comes from a human donor with chronic lymphocytic leukemia. CDR3s leave out the opening cysteine and the closing phenylalanine or tryptophan. The order of the fields is V gene, CDR3 protein.

>TRBV7-2
ASSHPQDREYEQF
>TRBV30
ASQDRNYGYT
>TRBV18
ASSPVGRGTSSGNTIY
>TRBV29-1
SVVTVNTEAF
>TRBV4-2
ASSQTGTGTYEQY
>TRBV18
ASSPQGQGSEAF
>TRBV4-2
ASSQDGRGNQPQH
>TRBV25-1
ASSEFAGLTDTQY
>TRBV7-2
ASRLTGDTEAF
>TRBV18
ASSPPGQGTGNTIY
>TRBV5-1
ASSQGQSYGYT
>TRBV30
AWTLSRVRYGYT
>TRBV18
ASSPIGRATEEAF
>TRBV10-3
AISDLSGGLAADTQY
>TRBV7-8
ASSSNRGEIYGYT
>TRBV30
AWRTLGQGTGELF
>TRBV7-2
ASSLALWGKQPQH
>TRBV2
ASSERTTGNTEAF
>TRBV9
ASSSWGSGSFNEQY
>TRBV9
ASSAHPLDRDQRYGYT
>TRBV25-1
ASSEGSGGYYGYT
>TRBV30
AWSGQGIGEQF
>TRBV7-9
ASSFQDGLNTEAF
>TRBV6-6
ASSRGGANSPLH
>TRBV19
ASSSRREGTEAF
>TRBV5-6
ASSHRDPFGTQY
>TRBV19
ASSSQPGLGAYYEQY
>TRBV25-1
ASRRIVGMNTEAF
>TRBV6-5
ASSYASVWTGELF
>TRBV5-6
ASSLDTYNQPQH
>TRBV25-1
ASSTSRGRDTQY
>TRBV7-2
ASTGTRVETQY
>TRBV2
ASSEAPGGHYGYT
>TRBV29-1
SGGSGTGGEQY
>TRBV19
ASIVSTLGNTIY
>TRBV30
AWSVAGHQPQH
>TRBV5-6
ASSLRSYNEQF
>TRBV6-6
ASSYKSGGYEQY
>TRBV30
AWRTGESINYGYT
>TRBV7-6
ASSLQGRYT
>TRBV4-2
ASSPRTSGGADTQY
>TRBV5-1
ASSYPGPSGTQY
>TRBV9
ASSSFKYMNTEAF
>TRBV7-6
ASSPSLAGVSEQF
>TRBV27
ASSDREVDTEAF
>TRBV5-6
ASRRAGSYGYT
>TRBV27
ASSLGGQHNEQF